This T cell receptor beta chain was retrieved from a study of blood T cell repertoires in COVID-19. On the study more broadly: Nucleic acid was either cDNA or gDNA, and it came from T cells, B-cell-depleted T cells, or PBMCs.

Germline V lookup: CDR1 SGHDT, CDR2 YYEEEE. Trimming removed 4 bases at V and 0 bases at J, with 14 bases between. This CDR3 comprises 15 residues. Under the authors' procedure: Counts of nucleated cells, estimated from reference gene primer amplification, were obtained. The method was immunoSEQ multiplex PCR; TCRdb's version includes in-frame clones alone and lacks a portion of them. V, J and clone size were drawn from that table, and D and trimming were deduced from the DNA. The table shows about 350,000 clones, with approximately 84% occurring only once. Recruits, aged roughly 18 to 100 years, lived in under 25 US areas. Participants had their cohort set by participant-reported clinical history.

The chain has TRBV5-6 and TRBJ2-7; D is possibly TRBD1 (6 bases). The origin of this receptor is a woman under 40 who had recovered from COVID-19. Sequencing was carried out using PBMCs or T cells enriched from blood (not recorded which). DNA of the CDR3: TGTGCCAGCAGCCCGGGACATTCGCGCTCCTACGAGCAGTACTTC. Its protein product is CASSPGHSRSYEQYF.